This T cell receptor (beta chain) is from a study of blood T cells in healthy people across ages. Findings and limits, study-wide: When set beside aged donors, long-lived donors presented more naive CD4+ cells and higher diversity.

Only one count was recorded for this clonotype. What it binds is unknown. The second PCR ran roughly 7 to 12 cycles with a sample-barcoded 5' primer and J-beta primers. Each CDR3 protein gets one entry after TCRdb re-called the 5' RACE reads with MiXCR. The sample lists 1.5 million to 2 million distinct CDR3 sequences; around half were seen once. The V gene's germline CDR1 is SQVTM and CDR2 ANQGSEA. This CDR3 is built from 11 residues. V shed 5 bases and J 6 bases; nucleotides not matched to a gene: 4. The sequence was collected from a woman aged 35 to 49 in good health. The sample comprised blood. V usage is TRBV29-1 and J usage is TRBJ2-7, with TRBD2 identical over 7 bases. The DNA for the CDR3 is TGCAGCGTTAGACTAGCCACCGAGCAGTACTTC. Its translation: CSVRLATEQYF.